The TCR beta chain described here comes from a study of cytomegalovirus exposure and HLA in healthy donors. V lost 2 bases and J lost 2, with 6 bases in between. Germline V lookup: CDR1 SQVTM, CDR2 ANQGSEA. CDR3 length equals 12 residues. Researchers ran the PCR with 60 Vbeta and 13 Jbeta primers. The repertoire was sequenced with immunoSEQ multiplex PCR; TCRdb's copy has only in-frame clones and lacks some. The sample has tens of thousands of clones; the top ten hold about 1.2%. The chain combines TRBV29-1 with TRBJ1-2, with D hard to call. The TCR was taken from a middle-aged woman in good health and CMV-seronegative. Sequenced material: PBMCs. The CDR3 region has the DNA TGCAGCGTTGAATCCCTAAACTATGGCTACACCTTC. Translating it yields CSVESLNYGYTF.